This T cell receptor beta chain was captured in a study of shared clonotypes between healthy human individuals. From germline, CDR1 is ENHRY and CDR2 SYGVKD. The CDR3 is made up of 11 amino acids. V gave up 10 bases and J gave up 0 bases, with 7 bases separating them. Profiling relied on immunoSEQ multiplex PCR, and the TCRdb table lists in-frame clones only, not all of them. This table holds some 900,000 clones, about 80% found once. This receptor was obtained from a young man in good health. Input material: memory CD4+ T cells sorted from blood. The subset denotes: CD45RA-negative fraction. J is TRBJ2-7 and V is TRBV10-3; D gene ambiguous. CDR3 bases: TGTGCCAAATCAAGCTCCTACGAGCAGTACTTC. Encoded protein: CAKSSSYEQYF.